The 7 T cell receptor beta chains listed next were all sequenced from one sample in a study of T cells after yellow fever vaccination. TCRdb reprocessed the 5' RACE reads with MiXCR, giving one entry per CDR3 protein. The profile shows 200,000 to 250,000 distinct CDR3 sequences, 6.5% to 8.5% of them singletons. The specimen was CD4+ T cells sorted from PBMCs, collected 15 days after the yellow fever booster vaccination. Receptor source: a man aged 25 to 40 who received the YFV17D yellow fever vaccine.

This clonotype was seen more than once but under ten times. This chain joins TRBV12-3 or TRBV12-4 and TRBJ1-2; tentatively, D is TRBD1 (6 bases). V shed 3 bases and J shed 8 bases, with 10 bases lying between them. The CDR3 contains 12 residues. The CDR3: CASSLRGLGYTF. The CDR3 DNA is TGTGCCAGCAGTTTGCGGGGGCTCGGCTACACCTTC.

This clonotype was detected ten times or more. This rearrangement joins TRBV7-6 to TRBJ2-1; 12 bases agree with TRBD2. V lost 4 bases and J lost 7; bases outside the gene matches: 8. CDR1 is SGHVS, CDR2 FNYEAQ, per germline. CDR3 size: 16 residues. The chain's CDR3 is CASSSVLAGGRNEQFF. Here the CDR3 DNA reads TGTGCCAGCAGCTCCGTTCTAGCGGGAGGGAGAAATGAGCAGTTCTTC.

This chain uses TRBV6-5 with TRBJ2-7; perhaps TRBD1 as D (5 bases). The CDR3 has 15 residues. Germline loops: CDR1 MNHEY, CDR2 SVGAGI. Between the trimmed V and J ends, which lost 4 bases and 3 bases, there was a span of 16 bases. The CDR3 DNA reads TGTGCCAGCAGTTCCCACCCGACAGAAGACTACGAGCAGTACTTC. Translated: CASSSHPTEDYEQYF.

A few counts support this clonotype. The CDR3 DNA reads TGTGCCAGCGGCCGCCCTGGGGCGGATACGCAGTATTTT. Translated, it gives CASGRPGADTQYF. V is TRBV12-3 or TRBV12-4 and J is TRBJ2-3, with D perhaps TRBD1 (5 bases). With 8 bases removed from V and 6 bases from J, the gap between germline ends came to 15 bases. CDR3 length: 13 residues.

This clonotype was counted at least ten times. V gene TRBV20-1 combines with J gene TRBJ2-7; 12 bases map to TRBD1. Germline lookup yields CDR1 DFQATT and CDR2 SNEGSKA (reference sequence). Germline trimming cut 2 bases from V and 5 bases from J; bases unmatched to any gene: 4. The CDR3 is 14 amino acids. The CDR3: CSARSGTGGNEQYF. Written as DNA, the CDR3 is TGCAGTGCTAGAAGCGGGACAGGGGGCAACGAGCAGTACTTC.

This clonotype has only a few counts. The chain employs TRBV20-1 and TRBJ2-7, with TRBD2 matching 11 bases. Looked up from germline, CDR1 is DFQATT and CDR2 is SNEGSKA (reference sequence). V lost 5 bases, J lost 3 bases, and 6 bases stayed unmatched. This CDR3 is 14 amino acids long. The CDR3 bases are TGCAGTGCTGAAACTAGCGGGAGAGGCTACGAGCAGTACTTC. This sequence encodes CSAETSGRGYEQYF.

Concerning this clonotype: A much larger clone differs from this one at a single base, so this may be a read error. The CDR3 DNA reads TGCAGTTCTAGAGATAAACACAGTAACAAAAACATTCAGTACTTC. Translating gives CSSRDKHSNKNIQYF. The chain recombines TRBV20-1 with TRBJ2-4; D is ambiguous. Germline V gene lookup returns CDR1 DFQATT and CDR2 SNEGSKA (reference sequence). The length of the CDR3 is 15 residues.